This T cell receptor (beta chain) comes out of a study of blood T cell repertoires in COVID-19. TCRdb's copy holds only in-frame clones and misses some; the assay was immunoSEQ multiplex PCR. There are around 100,000 clones in the sample; 80% to 90% occur only once, and 1.3% to 1.5% lies in the top ten. This clone has more than one count but fewer than ten. Between the trimmed V and J ends, which lost 8 bases and 6 bases, there was a span of 10 bases. The CDR3 loop spans 11 amino acids. Germline V gene data show CDR1 as WNHNN and CDR2 as SYGVQD (reference sequence). The chain recombines TRBV10-1 with TRBJ1-2; D unresolved. The TCR comes from a middle-aged man with acute or convalescent COVID-19. Sample: peripheral blood. This CDR3 is CASPFGHGYTF. The CDR3 DNA sequence: TGCGCCAGCCCCTTTGGCCATGGCTACACCTTC.